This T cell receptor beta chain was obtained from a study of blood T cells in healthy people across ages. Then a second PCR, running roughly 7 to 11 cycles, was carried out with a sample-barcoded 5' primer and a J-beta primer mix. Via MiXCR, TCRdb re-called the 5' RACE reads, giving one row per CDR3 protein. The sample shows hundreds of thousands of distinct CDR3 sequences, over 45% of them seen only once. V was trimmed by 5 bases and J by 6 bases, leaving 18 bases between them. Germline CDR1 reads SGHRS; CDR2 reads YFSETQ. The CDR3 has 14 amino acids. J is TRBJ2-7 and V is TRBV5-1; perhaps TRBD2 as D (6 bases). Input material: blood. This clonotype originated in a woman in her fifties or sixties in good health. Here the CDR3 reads CASSPRDSGFEQYF. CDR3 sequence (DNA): TGCGCCAGCAGTCCCCGGGACTCAGGTTTCGAGCAGTACTTC. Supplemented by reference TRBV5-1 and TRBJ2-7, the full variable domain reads KAGVTQTPRYLIKTRGQQVTLSCSPISGHRSVSWYQQTPGQGLQFLFEYFSETQRNKGNFPGRFSGRQFSNSRSEMNVSTLELGDSALYLCASSPRDSGFEQYFGPGTRLTVT.